This entry lists 28 T cell receptor beta chains sequenced from one sample in a study of T cell repertoires in cytomegalovirus infection (dated by TCRdb to about 2019). The sequencing machine was an Illumina HiSeq 1500. The public reads were quality trimmed at Q25 with fastp and then assembled into clones with MiXCR by TCRdb, keeping productive beta chains. Each entry is one CDR3 protein sequence, shown with its most common DNA and genes. The sample yields some 130,000 distinct CDR3 sequences; more than 25% were counted once. The ten largest account for about 52% of the sample. The treatment or condition label on this specimen signifies: in vitro stimulation with specific CMV peptide epitopes to enrich CMV-specific T cells. Which antigens these TCRs recognize remains unknown. The sequencing here drew on CD8+ T cells from cultured PBMCs, taken from culture after CMV antigen stimulation. The receptors shown here come from a human donor in good health (CMV status not recorded). Some clones in this sample may be carry-over from other donors' samples.

This clonotype turned up a few times. The V call is TRBV19, the J call TRBJ1-5; the D gene is possibly TRBD1 (6 bases). CDR3 length: 15 residues. Germline-derived CDR1 and CDR2 are LNHDA and SQIVND (reference sequence). V was clipped by 3 bases and J by 1 base, with 10 bases between them. This CDR3 is CASSMGTRSNQPQHF. DNA of the CDR3: TGTGCCAGTAGTATGGGGACACGCAGCAATCAGCCCCAGCATTTT.

This clonotype has just a few counts. V and J are TRBV4-1 and TRBJ1-1; D is uncertain. The V gene lost 0 bases and the J gene lost 1 base, with 9 bases spanning the gap. Germline values: CDR1 MGHRA, CDR2 YSYEKL. The CDR3 loop spans 15 amino acids. The CDR3 sequence is CASSQERLRNTEAFF. The CDR3 nucleotides read TGCGCCAGCAGCCAAGAGAGGCTAAGGAACACTGAAGCTTTCTTT.

This rearrangement joins TRBV12-3 or TRBV12-4 to TRBJ1-2; 7 bases align to TRBD1. There are 16 residues in the CDR3. V was clipped by 1 base and J by 6 bases; unmatched bases: 11. The CDR3 region is CASSLGTGTFGDGYTF. The CDR3 region has the DNA TGTGCCAGCAGTTTAGGGACAGGTACATTTGGCGATGGCTACACCTTC.

The chain carries TRBV19 and TRBJ2-1, with 9 nucleotides matching TRBD1. V shed 7 bases and J 3 bases; nucleotides not matched to a gene: 7. This CDR3 region has 15 residues. Germline V gene data show CDR1 as LNHDA and CDR2 as SQIVND (reference sequence). The CDR3 DNA sequence: TGTGCCAGTACCTCTAGGGACAGGGTCTACAATGAGCAGTTCTTC. Translating it yields CASTSRDRVYNEQFF.

This clonotype was observed a handful of times. V is TRBV12-5 and J is TRBJ2-1; 11 bases agree with TRBD1. The CDR3 spans 15 residues. Trimming at V came to 5 bases and at J to 7 bases, leaving 7 bases not matched to a gene. CDR1 and CDR2 from the germline V gene are LGHNT and FRNRAP. As DNA, the CDR3 is TGTGCTAGTGGTCGACCCGGGACAGGGGGGAATGAGCAGTTCTTC. Translating it yields CASGRPGTGGNEQFF. The full variable domain, completed using reference TRBV12-5 and TRBJ2-1, is DARVTQTPRHKVTEMGQEVTMRCQPILGHNTVFWYRQTMMQGLELLAYFRNRAPLDDSGMPKDRFSAEMPDATLATLKIQPSEPRDSAVYFCASGRPGTGGNEQFFGPGTRLTVL.

V and J are TRBV24-1 and TRBJ1-2; D remains unclear. The length of the CDR3 is 13 residues. The ends were cut back, 3 bases at V and 3 bases at J, with 7 bases in the middle. Germline V gene lookup returns CDR1 KGHDR and CDR2 SFDVKD. In DNA form, the CDR3 reads TGTGCCACCAGTGATGCAAAATACTATGGCTACACCTTC. It yields the protein CATSDAKYYGYTF.

The gene calls are TRBV5-6 and TRBJ2-1; a possible D gene is TRBD1 (5 bases). The ends were cut back, 0 bases at V and 5 bases at J, with 9 bases in the middle. Germline CDR1 and CDR2: SGHDT and YYEEEE. CDR3 length: 14 residues. CDR3 sequence (DNA): TGTGCCAGCAGCTTGGGACAGAGAAACAATGAGCAGTTCTTC. This codes for CASSLGQRNNEQFF.

This clonotype has only a few counts. The CDR3 reads CASSYAANNEQFF. The CDR3 bases are TGTGCCAGCAGTTATGCAGCTAACAATGAGCAGTTCTTC. The V call is TRBV27, the J call TRBJ2-1; no clear D gene. The V end lost 4 bases, the J end lost 5 bases, and 9 bases lay between the germline ends. CDR1 is MNHEY, CDR2 SMNVEV, per germline (reference sequence). The CDR3 covers 13 residues.

This clonotype occurred a few times. The chain has TRBV5-1 and TRBJ2-1, with TRBD2 identical over 13 bases. The CDR3 is 15 residues long. V gave up 3 bases and J gave up 7 bases; unmatched junction bases: 4. Germline V gene lookup returns CDR1 SGHRS and CDR2 YFSETQ. CDR3 nucleotide sequence: TGCGCCAGCAGCTCATGGACTAGCGGGGGTAATGAGCAGTTCTTC. Amino acid sequence: CASSSWTSGGNEQFF.

The chain joins TRBV12-3 or TRBV12-4 to TRBJ2-6; no reliable D call. Between the trimmed V and J ends, which lost 5 bases and 0 bases, there was a span of 11 bases. This CDR3 comprises 16 residues. The CDR3 loop reads CASSPPSPSGANVLTF. The CDR3 DNA reads TGTGCCAGCAGTCCCCCCTCTCCCTCTGGGGCCAACGTCCTGACTTTC.

This clonotype was observed a few times. The rearrangement links TRBV6-2 or TRBV6-3 to TRBJ2-5, with 12 bases that match TRBD2. The CDR3 is 16 residues long. Per germline, CDR1 MNHEY and CDR2 SVGEGT. The V segment lost 4 bases and the J segment 5 bases; nucleotides outside the gene matches: 8. CDR3 DNA: TGTGCCAGCAGTTTTCCTAGCGGGGGGGCACTGGAGACCCAGTACTTC. It codes for CASSFPSGGALETQYF.

The rearrangement uses TRBV6-1 and TRBJ1-4, with a tentative D call TRBD1 (6 bases). V was trimmed by 5 bases and J by 10 bases, leaving 17 bases between them. Germline V gene data show CDR1 as MNHNS and CDR2 as SASEGT. The CDR3 runs to 14 residues. The CDR3 is CASSTDRLPGKLFF. The CDR3 DNA reads TGTGCCAGCAGTACAGACAGGCTCCCGGGAAAACTGTTTTTT.

V is TRBV7-9 and J is TRBJ2-2; 9 bases fit TRBD1. There are 16 residues in the CDR3. Germline V gene sequence: CDR1 SEHNR, CDR2 FQNEAQ (reference sequence). Trimming removed 5 bases from V and 1 base from J; junction bases left unmatched: 5. Written as DNA, the CDR3 is TGTGCCAGCAGCCCGGACAGGGGCTGGAACACCGGGGAGCTGTTTTTT. This translates into CASSPDRGWNTGELFF.

This clonotype came up a few times. The chain has TRBV24-1 and TRBJ2-2; D is uncertain. The germline V gene has CDR1 KGHDR and CDR2 SFDVKD. V lost 1 base to trimming and J lost 1 base, with 6 bases between them. The CDR3 runs to 15 residues. Here the CDR3 DNA reads TGTGCCACCAGTGATTTACGCCTGAACACCGGGGAGCTGTTTTTT. Residues: CATSDLRLNTGELFF.

The chain has TRBV4-1 and TRBJ2-3, with D possibly TRBD1 on 6 matching bases. V lost 3 bases, J lost 6 bases, and 13 bases lay in between. Germline CDR1 reads MGHRA; CDR2 reads YSYEKL. This CDR3 contains 14 residues. CDR3 region: CASSHRGTVDTQYF. CDR3 in DNA: TGCGCCAGCAGCCATAGGGGGACCGTGGATACGCAGTATTTT.

The chain combines TRBV28 with TRBJ2-1; TRBD1 agrees at 7 bases. V was clipped by 4 bases and J by 0 bases; unmatched bases: 6. The V gene's germline CDR1 is MDHEN and CDR2 SYDVKM. The CDR3 sequence is 16 residues long. The CDR3 here is CASSSTRDSSYNEQFF. CDR3 DNA sequence: TGTGCCAGCAGTTCAACCCGGGACAGCTCCTACAATGAGCAGTTCTTC.

This sequence joins TRBV30 and TRBJ1-1, with D maybe TRBD1 (5 bases). Germline CDR1 is GTSNPN and CDR2 is SVGIG (reference sequence). CDR3 size: 18 residues. With 5 bases removed from V and 1 base from J, the gap between germline ends came to 26 bases. In DNA form, the CDR3 reads TGTGCCTGGTCTAGGGGAACAGTGAAGGTAAATGCGAACACTGAAGCTTTCTTT. This codes for CAWSRGTVKVNANTEAFF.

The rearrangement joins TRBV6-5 to TRBJ1-4; 10 bases agree with TRBD1. CDR3 length: 16 residues. With 6 bases clipped from V and 7 bases from J, the junction kept 11 bases outside the gene matches. Germline CDR1 MNHEY, CDR2 SVGAGI. The CDR3 nucleotides read TGTGCCAGCAGGGAAGAGACCGGGACAGGGGTTGAAAAACTGTTTTTT. The encoded protein is CASREETGTGVEKLFF.

The CDR3, as DNA: TGTGCCAGCAGCCAAGGGACGGGCACTGAAGCTTTCTTT. Translating gives CASSQGTGTEAFF. The rearrangement joins TRBV14 to TRBJ1-1; D is undetermined. V lost 1 base, J lost 4 bases, and 7 bases lay in between. The germline CDR1 and CDR2 sequences are SGHDN and FVKESK. The CDR3 consists of 13 residues.

This clonotype was seen only a few times. The V and J genes are TRBV12-3 or TRBV12-4 and TRBJ2-1; D call uncertain. The CDR3 extends over 11 amino acids. V lost 5 bases, J lost 8 bases, and 7 bases lay in between. The CDR3 DNA reads as TGTGCCAGCAGTGCCCGGTATGAGCAGTTCTTC. Translated: CASSARYEQFF.

The V gene is TRBV2, the J gene TRBJ2-2; 11 bases are shared with TRBD2. The trim removed 8 bases at V and 5 bases at J, leaving 10 bases unmatched. CDR3 length equals 16 residues. CDR1 and CDR2 from the germline V gene are SNHLY and FYNNEI. CDR3 amino acids: CASSPSGGYGTGELFF. CDR3 DNA: TGTGCCAGCTCCCCTAGCGGGGGGTATGGTACCGGGGAGCTGTTTTTT.

The chain is built from TRBV27 and TRBJ2-7, with 7 bases identical to TRBD1. Trimming removed 0 bases from V and 3 bases from J; junction bases left unmatched: 2. This CDR3 region has 14 residues. Germline lookup yields CDR1 MNHEY and CDR2 SMNVEV (reference sequence). The DNA for the CDR3 is TGTGCCAGCAGTTTATCAAGGGGGCACTACGAGCAGTACTTC. Residues: CASSLSRGHYEQYF.

This clonotype was recorded a few times. V gene TRBV4-1 combines with J gene TRBJ2-7, with a tentative D call TRBD2 (7 bases). The germline V gene has CDR1 MGHRA and CDR2 YSYEKL. V lost 4 bases and J lost 2, with 15 bases in between. The CDR3 runs to 15 residues. CDR3 coding DNA: TGCGCCAGCAGCCCCCAAGGGGGGGGAACCTACGAGCAGTACTTC. Translated, it gives CASSPQGGGTYEQYF.

Ten or more counts support this clonotype. V usage is TRBV7-8 and J usage is TRBJ2-7; 9 positions match TRBD1. This CDR3 has 16 residues. Germline V gene data show CDR1 as SGHVS and CDR2 as FQNEAQ. V lost 4 bases, J lost 0 bases, and 7 bases stayed unmatched. DNA of the CDR3: TGTGCCAGCAGCTCCCACGGGACAGGGAGCTCCTACGAGCAGTACTTC. It codes for CASSSHGTGSSYEQYF. The full variable domain, completed using reference TRBV7-8 and TRBJ2-7, is GAGVSQSPRYKVAKRGQDVALRCDPISGHVSLFWYQQALGQGPEFLTYFQNEAQLDKSGLPSDRFFAERPEGSVSTLKIQRTQQEDSAVYLCASSSHGTGSSYEQYFGPGTRLTVT.

There are a few counts of this clonotype. The chain links TRBV20-1 to TRBJ2-3; D might be TRBD2 (5 bases). The ends were cut back, 4 bases at V and 4 bases at J, with 30 bases in the middle. Germline V gene sequence: CDR1 DFQATT, CDR2 SNEGSKA (reference sequence). This CDR3 spans 19 amino acids. This chain's CDR3 is CSATTAETQNVGSADTQYF. The CDR3 DNA reads as TGCAGTGCTACAACTGCCGAGACCCAAAATGTGGGGAGCGCAGATACGCAGTATTTT.

The chain employs TRBV13 and TRBJ2-1; 7 nucleotides line up with TRBD2. Germline CDR1 and CDR2: PRHDT and FYEKMQ (reference sequence). J was trimmed by 3 bases and V by 5 bases; bases with no gene match: 7. This CDR3 is 15 amino acids long. The CDR3 nucleotides are TGTGCCAGCAGCCCCGACGGGGGGATCTACAATGAGCAGTTCTTC. This gives the protein CASSPDGGIYNEQFF.

The J gene is TRBJ2-1, the V gene TRBV27, with D unresolved. Deletions cut 5 bases from V and 5 bases from J, with 13 bases between. This CDR3 contains 14 residues. From germline, CDR1 is MNHEY and CDR2 SMNVEV (reference sequence). The CDR3 region is CASSLGLKHNEQFF. DNA for the CDR3: TGTGCCAGCAGTCTAGGGCTAAAACACAATGAGCAGTTCTTC.

This clonotype occurred many times. The genes are TRBV7-8 and TRBJ1-4; 9 bases fit TRBD1. The CDR3 has 19 amino acids. Germline lookup yields CDR1 SGHVS and CDR2 FQNEAQ. V was pared by 1 base and J by 8 bases, with 17 bases of the junction left unmatched. CDR3 DNA: TGTGCCAGCAGCTTAGGTCGGGACAGGGTGTCCGTAGGGGGAGAAAAACTGTTTTTT. Amino acid sequence: CASSLGRDRVSVGGEKLFF.